These T cell receptor beta chains were read from a single sample in a study of blood T cell repertoires in COVID-19. Here immunoSEQ multiplex PCR was the method, and the copy in TCRdb shows in-frame clones only, minus some. The repertoire consists of more than 250,000 clones, with approximately 89% occurring once and the leading ten covering roughly 1.2%. Sequencing used PBMCs or T cells enriched from blood (not recorded which). The receptors derive from a woman between 40 and 55 years old with acute COVID-19. CDR3s include the opening cysteine and the closing phenylalanine or tryptophan. A D gene is named only where the DNA matches it firmly. Not all rows give a size; the values are once, few, many and, for expanded clones, a class.

length	D	V	size	J	CDR3	DNA
13	TRBD1	TRBV6-6	.	TRBJ2-1	CASGGQAYNEQFF	TGTGCCAGCGGGGGACAGGCTTACAATGAGCAGTTCTTC
16	.	TRBV11-3	once	TRBJ1-1	CASSLMGAPQGTEAFF	TGTGCCAGCAGCTTAATGGGGGCGCCTCAGGGCACTGAAGCTTTCTTT
13	TRBD1	TRBV9	.	TRBJ1-1	CASSVGTGSEAFF	TGTGCCAGCAGCGTTGGGACAGGGTCTGAAGCTTTCTTT
13	.	TRBV28	.	TRBJ1-1	CASSSSGLPEAFF	TGTGCCAGCAGTTCATCAGGGTTGCCTGAAGCTTTCTTT
17	TRBD2	TRBV18	.	TRBJ2-1	CASSPPGTSGIYNEQFF	TGTGCCAGCTCACCACCCGGGACTAGCGGTATTTACAATGAGCAGTTCTTC
15	TRBD2	TRBV3-1/TRBV3-2	.	TRBJ2-5	CASSQSSGSGETQYF	TGTGCCAGCAGCCAGTCAAGCGGGAGTGGTGAGACCCAGTACTTC
13	TRBD1	TRBV7-9	.	TRBJ1-1	CASSLVGTAEAFF	TGTGCCAGCAGCTTAGTAGGGACAGCTGAAGCTTTCTTT
15	.	TRBV11-3	.	TRBJ2-2	CASSGSKRNTGELFF	TGTGCCAGCAGTGGTTCGAAGCGGAACACCGGGGAGCTGTTTTTT
17	TRBD2	TRBV2	few	TRBJ2-3	CASKGTSGRLSTDTQYF	TGTGCCAGCAAAGGGACTAGCGGGAGGCTTAGCACAGATACGCAGTATTTT
16	TRBD1	TRBV19	.	TRBJ2-5	CASSKTRDRVEETQYF	TGTGCCAGTAGTAAAACTCGGGACAGGGTCGAAGAGACCCAGTACTTC
15	TRBD2	TRBV24-1	.	TRBJ2-1	CATSDPLAGEAEQFF	TGTGCCACCAGTGATCCCCTAGCGGGAGAGGCTGAGCAGTTCTTC
14	.	TRBV27	.	TRBJ1-5	CASSLYSPRQPQHF	TGTGCCAGCAGTTTGTACAGCCCTCGCCAGCCCCAGCATTTT
15	.	TRBV3-1/TRBV3-2	.	TRBJ1-3	CASSQGSRSGNTIYF	TGTGCCAGCAGCCAAGGGTCTCGTAGTGGAAACACCATATATTTT
16	.	TRBV4-1	.	TRBJ2-1	CASSQERQGGKNEQFF	TGCGCCAGCAGCCAAGAACGACAAGGGGGAAAAAATGAGCAGTTCTTC
14	.	TRBV19	once	TRBJ2-5	CASSSVELQETQYF	TGTGCCAGTAGTTCGGTGGAGCTCCAAGAGACCCAGTACTTC
15	TRBD2	TRBV27	.	TRBJ2-1	CASNSDTGGSNEQFF	TGTGCCAGCAACTCCGACACGGGAGGGTCCAATGAGCAGTTCTTC
17	TRBD1	TRBV28	.	TRBJ1-2	CASSLVGPGQALYGYTF	TGTGCCAGCAGTTTAGTGGGCCCGGGACAGGCCCTCTATGGCTACACCTTC
12	TRBD1	TRBV7-7	once	TRBJ1-6	CASSSRTGGVHF	TGTGCTAGCAGCTCAAGGACAGGGGGGGTCCACTTT
15	TRBD1	TRBV12-5	.	TRBJ1-2	CASGLGAGGFYGYTF	TGTGCTAGTGGTTTGGGGGCAGGGGGCTTCTATGGCTACACCTTC
15	TRBD2	TRBV5-1	.	TRBJ2-2	CASSFIAGRAGELFF	TGCGCCAGCAGCTTTATCGCAGGGAGGGCCGGGGAGCTGTTTTTT
18	.	TRBV27	once	TRBJ1-6	CASRESGVPSSYNSPLHF	TGTGCCAGCAGGGAGTCGGGTGTGCCTAGCTCCTATAATTCACCCCTCCACTTT
11	.	TRBV10-3	.	TRBJ1-1	CAISESSRAFF	TGTGCCATCAGTGAGTCGTCTAGGGCTTTCTTT
13	TRBD1	TRBV24-1	.	TRBJ2-5	CATRQGAMETQYF	TGTGCCACCAGACAGGGGGCGATGGAGACCCAGTACTTC
12	.	TRBV12-3/TRBV12-4	.	TRBJ1-1	CASSLRVTEAFF	TGTGCCAGCAGTTTGAGGGTGACTGAAGCTTTCTTT
15	.	TRBV19	.	TRBJ2-3	CASSRGTFLRDTQYF	TGTGCCAGTAGTAGGGGGACTTTCCTTCGGGATACGCAGTATTTT
12	.	TRBV14	once	TRBJ2-5	CASSTISETQYF	TGTGCCAGCAGCACTATTTCGGAGACCCAGTACTTC
11	.	TRBV12-3/TRBV12-4	.	TRBJ1-1	CASSQNTEAFF	TGTGCCAGCAGCCAGAACACTGAAGCTTTCTTT
15	.	TRBV19	.	TRBJ1-3	CASLQGFGTGNTIYF	TGTGCCAGCTTACAGGGATTTGGGACTGGAAACACCATATATTTT